This T cell receptor beta chain was recovered during a study of blood T cell repertoires in COVID-19. At the level of the study: The United States, Italy and Spain were the sources of the acute and convalescent COVID-19 samples. PBMCs, B-cell-depleted T cells, or T cells provided the cDNA or gDNA that made up the material.

Original handling: Reference gene primer amplification gave nucleated cell count estimates. Sequencing used immunoSEQ multiplex PCR; TCRdb keeps in-frame clones, though not all of them. The V and J calls and clone size come from that table; D and trimming were worked out from the DNA. The table includes approximately 100,000 clones, about 90% detected once. Trimming shortened V by 2 bases and J by 2 bases, and 13 bases separated the two germline ends. CDR1 MNHNS and CDR2 SASEGT come from the germline V gene. The CDR3 loop spans 16 amino acids. Input material: peripheral blood. The TCR sequence derives from a man between 50 and 59 years old with acute or convalescent COVID-19. The chain carries TRBV6-1 and TRBJ1-5, with a weak D call TRBD1 (6 bases). The CDR3 sequence: CASSEYRGNGNQPQHF. The DNA for the CDR3 is TGTGCCAGCAGTGAATATAGGGGGAACGGCAATCAGCCCCAGCATTTT.